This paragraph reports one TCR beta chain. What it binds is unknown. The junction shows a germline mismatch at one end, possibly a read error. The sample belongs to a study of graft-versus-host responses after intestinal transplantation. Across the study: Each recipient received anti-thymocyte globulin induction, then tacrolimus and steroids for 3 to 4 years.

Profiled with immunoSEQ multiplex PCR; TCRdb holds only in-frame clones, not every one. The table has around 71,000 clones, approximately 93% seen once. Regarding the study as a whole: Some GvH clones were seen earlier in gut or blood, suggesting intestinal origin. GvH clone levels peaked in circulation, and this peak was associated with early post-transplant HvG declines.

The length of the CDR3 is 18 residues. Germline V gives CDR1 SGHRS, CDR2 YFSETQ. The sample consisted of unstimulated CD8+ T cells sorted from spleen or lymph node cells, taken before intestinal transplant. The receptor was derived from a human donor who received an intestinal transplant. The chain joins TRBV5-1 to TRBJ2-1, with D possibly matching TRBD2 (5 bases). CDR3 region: CASSLPSGSGSLYNGQFF. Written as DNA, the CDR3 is TGCGCCAGCAGCTTGCCTAGTGGCTCGGGATCCCTATACAATGGGCAGTTCTTC.